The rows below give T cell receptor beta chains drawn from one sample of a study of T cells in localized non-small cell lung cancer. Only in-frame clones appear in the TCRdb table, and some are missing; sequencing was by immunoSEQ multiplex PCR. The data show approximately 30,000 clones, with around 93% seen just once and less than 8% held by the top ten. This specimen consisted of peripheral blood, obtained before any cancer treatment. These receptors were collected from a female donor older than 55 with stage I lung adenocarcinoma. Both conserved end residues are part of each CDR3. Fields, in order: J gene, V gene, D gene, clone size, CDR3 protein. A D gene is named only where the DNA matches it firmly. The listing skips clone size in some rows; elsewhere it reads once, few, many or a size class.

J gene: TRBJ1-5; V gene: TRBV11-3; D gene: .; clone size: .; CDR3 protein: CASSLERGYNQPQHF
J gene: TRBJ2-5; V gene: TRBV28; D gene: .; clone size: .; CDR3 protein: CASLPGRSFQETQYF
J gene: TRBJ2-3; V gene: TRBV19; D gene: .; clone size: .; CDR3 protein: CASSIDGSPLDTQYF
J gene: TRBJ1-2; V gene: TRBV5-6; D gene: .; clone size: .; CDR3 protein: CASSLTANYGYTF
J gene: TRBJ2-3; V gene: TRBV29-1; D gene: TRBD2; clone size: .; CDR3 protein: CSVKGLAEPSTDTQYF
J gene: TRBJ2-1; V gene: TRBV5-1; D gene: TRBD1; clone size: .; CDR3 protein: CASSAGQVAYNEQFF
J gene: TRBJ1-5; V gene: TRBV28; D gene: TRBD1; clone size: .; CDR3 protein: CASSYPTGQGHWQPQHF
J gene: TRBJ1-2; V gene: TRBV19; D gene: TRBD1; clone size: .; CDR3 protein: CASTPDSGLGGSGYTF
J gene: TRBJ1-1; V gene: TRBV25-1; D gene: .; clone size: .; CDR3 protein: CASSRGTEAFF
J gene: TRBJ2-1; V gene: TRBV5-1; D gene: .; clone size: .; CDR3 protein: CASSLNRDEQFF
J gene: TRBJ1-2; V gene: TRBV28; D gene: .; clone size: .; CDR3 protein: CASSLGGGGHGYTF
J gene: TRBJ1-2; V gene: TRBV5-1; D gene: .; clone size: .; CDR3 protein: CASSLDRGYTF
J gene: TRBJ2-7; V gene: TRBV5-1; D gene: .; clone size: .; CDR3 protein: CASSLVGSVHEQYF
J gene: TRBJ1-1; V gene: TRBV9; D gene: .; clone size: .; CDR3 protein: CASSVDDRNTEAFF
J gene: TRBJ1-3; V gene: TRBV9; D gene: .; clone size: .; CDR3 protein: CASSVGGTSSGNTIYF
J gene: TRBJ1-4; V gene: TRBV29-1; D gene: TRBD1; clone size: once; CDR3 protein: CSANGQGGGEKLFF
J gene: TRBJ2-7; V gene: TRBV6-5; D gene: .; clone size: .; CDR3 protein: CASCGPSHEQYF
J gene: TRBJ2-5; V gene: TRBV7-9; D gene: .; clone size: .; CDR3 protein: CASSLAETQYF